This record looks at one TCR beta chain sequence and its context. Its specificity is unknown. The study made its TCR cDNA through 5'RACE template switching. That step introduced a universal primer site along with UMIs. Each CDR3 protein is one row after TCRdb ran MiXCR on the 5' RACE reads. The profile shows some 500,000 distinct CDR3 sequences, approximately 12% of them singletons. This specimen belongs to a study of T cells after yellow fever vaccination. Study results and caveats: Abundant contaminating clonotypes from the bulk population could appear in FACS-sorted repertoires. Booster samples showed a return of most primary-vaccination clones (around 96% CD4, approximately 90% CD8).

Germline V gives CDR1 MDHEN, CDR2 SYDVKM. The CDR3 sequence is 17 residues long. J was trimmed by 4 bases and V by 4 bases; bases with no gene match: 12. The receptor comes from a man aged 25-40 years who received the YFV17D yellow fever vaccine. The material was PBMCs, obtained on the day of the yellow fever booster vaccination. V is TRBV28 and J is TRBJ2-7, with 11 bases identical to TRBD2. CDR3 sequence: CASSYGTSGTRTYEQYF. The CDR3 coding sequence is TGTGCCAGCAGTTATGGGACTAGCGGCACTCGAACTTACGAGCAGTACTTC.